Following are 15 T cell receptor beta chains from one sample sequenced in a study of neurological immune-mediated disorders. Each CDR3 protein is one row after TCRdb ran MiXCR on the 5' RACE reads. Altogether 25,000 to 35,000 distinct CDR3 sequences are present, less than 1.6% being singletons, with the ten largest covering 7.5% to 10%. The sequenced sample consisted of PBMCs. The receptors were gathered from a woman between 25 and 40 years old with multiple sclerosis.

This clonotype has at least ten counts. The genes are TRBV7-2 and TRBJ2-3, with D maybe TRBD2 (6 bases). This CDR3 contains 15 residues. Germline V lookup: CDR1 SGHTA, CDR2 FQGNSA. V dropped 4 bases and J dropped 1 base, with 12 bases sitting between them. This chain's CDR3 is CASSYAQRGTDTQYF. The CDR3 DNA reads TGTGCCAGCAGCTATGCGCAGCGGGGCACAGATACGCAGTATTTT.

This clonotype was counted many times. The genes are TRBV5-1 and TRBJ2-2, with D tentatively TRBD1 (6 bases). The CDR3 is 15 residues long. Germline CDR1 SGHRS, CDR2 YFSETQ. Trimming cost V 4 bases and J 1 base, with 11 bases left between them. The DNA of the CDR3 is TGCGCCAGCAGCACCGGACAGAGGAACACCGGGGAGCTGTTTTTT. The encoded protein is CASSTGQRNTGELFF.

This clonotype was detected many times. For the CDR3, the DNA is TGCGCCAGCGGTCTAGCGGGGCCTGCTGATACGCAGTATTTT. Protein sequence: CASGLAGPADTQYF. The chain combines TRBV5-1 with TRBJ2-3; 9 bases agree with TRBD2. The CDR3 is 14 amino acids. Germline V lookup: CDR1 SGHRS, CDR2 YFSETQ. Germline trimming cut 7 bases from V and 6 bases from J; bases unmatched to any gene: 9.

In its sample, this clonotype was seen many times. CDR3 residues: CASSSRAGAFF. In DNA form, the CDR3 reads TGTGCCAGCAGTTCGAGAGCAGGAGCTTTCTTT. V and J are TRBV12-3 or TRBV12-4 and TRBJ1-1; no clear D gene. Trimming stripped 4 bases from V and 10 bases from J, with 10 bases between. This CDR3 has 11 amino acids.

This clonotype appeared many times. CDR3 DNA: TGTGCCAGCAGCTTTCTGGCCCACCGGGCGCAGTATTTT. It is translated as CASSFLAHRAQYF. The V call is TRBV7-3, the J call TRBJ2-3; no definite D call. V dropped 3 bases and J dropped 10 bases, with 14 bases sitting between them. Germline lookup yields CDR1 SGHTA and CDR2 FQGTGA. The CDR3 spans 13 residues.

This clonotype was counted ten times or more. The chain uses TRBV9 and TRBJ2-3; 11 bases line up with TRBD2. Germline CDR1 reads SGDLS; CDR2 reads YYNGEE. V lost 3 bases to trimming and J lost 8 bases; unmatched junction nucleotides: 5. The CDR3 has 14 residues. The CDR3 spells CASSAAGTSGTQYF. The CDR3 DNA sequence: TGTGCCAGCAGCGCCGCCGGGACTAGCGGTACGCAGTATTTT.

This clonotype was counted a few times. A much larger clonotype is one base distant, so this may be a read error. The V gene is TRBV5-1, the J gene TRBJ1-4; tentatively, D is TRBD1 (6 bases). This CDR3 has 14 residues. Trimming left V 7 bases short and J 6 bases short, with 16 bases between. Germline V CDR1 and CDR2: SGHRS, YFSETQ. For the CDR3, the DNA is TGCGCCAGCCAGAAAGGAGGGGGGGATGAAAAACTGTTTTTT. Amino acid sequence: CASQKGGGDEKLFF.

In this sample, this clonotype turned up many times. The CDR3 DNA reads as TGTGCCAGCAGTTACTATCTAGCGGGGGACTACAATGAGCAGTTCTTC. It encodes CASSYYLAGDYNEQFF. V usage is TRBV6-5 and J usage is TRBJ2-1; 10 bases agree with TRBD2. After removal of 1 base from V and 3 bases from J, the junction contained 3 bases not matched to a gene. This CDR3 spans 16 amino acids. CDR1 and CDR2 (germline): MNHEY, SVGAGI.

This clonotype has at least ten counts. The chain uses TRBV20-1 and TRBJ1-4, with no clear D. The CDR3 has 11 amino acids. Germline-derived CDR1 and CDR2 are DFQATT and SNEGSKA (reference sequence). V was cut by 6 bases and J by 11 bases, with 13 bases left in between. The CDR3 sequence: CSAAYNWKLFF. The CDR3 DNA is TGCAGTGCCGCTTATAATTGGAAACTGTTTTTT.

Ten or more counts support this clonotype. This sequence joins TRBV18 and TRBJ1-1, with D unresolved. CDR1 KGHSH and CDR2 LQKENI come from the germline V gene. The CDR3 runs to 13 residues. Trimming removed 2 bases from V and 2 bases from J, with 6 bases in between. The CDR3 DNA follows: TGTGCCAGCTCACCAGAATTTAACACTGAAGCTTTCTTT. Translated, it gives CASSPEFNTEAFF. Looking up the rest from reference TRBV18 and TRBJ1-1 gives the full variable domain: NAGVMQNPRHLVRRRGQEARLRCSPMKGHSHVYWYRQLPEEGLKFMVYLQKENIIDESGMPKERFSAEFPKEGPSILRIQQVVRGDSAAYFCASSPEFNTEAFFGQGTRLTVV.

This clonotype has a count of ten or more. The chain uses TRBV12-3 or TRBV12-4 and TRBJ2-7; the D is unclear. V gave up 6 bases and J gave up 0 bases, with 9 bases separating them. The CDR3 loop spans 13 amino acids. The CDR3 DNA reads TGTGCCAGCAGAGCGACAATCTCCTACGAGCAGTACTTC. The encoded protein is CASRATISYEQYF.

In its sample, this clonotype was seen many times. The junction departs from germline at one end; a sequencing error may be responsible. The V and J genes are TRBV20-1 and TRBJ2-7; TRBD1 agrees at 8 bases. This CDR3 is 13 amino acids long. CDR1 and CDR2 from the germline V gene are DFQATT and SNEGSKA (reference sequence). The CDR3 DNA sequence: TGCAGTGCAATGACAGGGGTTGTCTACGAGCAGCACTTC. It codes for CSAMTGVVYEQHF.

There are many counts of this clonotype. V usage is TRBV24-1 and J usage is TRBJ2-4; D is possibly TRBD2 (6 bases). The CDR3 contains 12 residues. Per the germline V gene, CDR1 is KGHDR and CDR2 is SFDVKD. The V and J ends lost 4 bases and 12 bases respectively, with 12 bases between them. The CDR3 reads CATSEGGPNQYF. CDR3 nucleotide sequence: TGTGCCACCAGTGAGGGGGGTCCCAATCAGTACTTC.

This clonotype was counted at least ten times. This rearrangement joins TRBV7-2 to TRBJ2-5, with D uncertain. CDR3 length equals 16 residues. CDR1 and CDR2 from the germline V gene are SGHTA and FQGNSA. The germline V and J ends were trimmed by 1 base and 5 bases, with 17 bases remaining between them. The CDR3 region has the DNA TGTGCCAGCAGCTTAGTAATCAGTCTTGGGTTGGAGACCCAGTACTTC. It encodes CASSLVISLGLETQYF.

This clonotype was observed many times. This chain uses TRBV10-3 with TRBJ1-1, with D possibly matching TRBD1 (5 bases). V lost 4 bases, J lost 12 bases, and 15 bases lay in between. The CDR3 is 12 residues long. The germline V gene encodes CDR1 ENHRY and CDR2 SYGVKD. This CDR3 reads CAISAGGTETFF. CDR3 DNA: TGTGCCATCAGTGCGGGGGGAACTGAGACTTTCTTT.